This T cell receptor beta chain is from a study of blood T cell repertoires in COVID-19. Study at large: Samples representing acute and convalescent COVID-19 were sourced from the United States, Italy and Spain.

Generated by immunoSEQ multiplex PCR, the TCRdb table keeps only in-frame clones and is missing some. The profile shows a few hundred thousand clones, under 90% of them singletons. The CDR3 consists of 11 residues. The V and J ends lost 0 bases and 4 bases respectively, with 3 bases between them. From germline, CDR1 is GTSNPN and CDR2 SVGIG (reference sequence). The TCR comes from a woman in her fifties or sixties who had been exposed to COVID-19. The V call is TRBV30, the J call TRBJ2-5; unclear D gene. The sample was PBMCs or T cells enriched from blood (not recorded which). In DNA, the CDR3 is TGTGCCTGGAGTGTACTAGAGACCCAGTACTTC. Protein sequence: CAWSVLETQYF.